This T cell receptor (beta chain) was observed in a study of blood T cell repertoires in COVID-19. TCRdb keeps only in-frame clones here, not all; method: immunoSEQ multiplex PCR. This sample has about 300,000 clones, with roughly 86% found just once. Sequencing was carried out using PBMCs or T cells enriched from blood (not recorded which). The receptor comes from a woman aged 50 to 60 who had been exposed to COVID-19.

DNA for the CDR3: TGTGCCAGCAGCCAGGGACAGGGGTCTGGCTACACCTTC. Its translation is CASSQGQGSGYTF. The chain links TRBV14 to TRBJ1-2, with 10 bases identical to TRBD1. The CDR3 consists of 13 residues. The germline V gene encodes CDR1 SGHDN and CDR2 FVKESK. With 3 bases clipped from V and 7 bases from J, the junction kept 2 bases outside the gene matches.